This T cell receptor (beta chain) originates from a study of shared clonotypes between healthy human individuals. Germline-derived CDR1 and CDR2 are MDHEN and SYDVKM. The CDR3 extends over 15 amino acids. V was pared by 3 bases and J by 4 bases, with 13 bases between. The study's findings and limits: Depth of sequencing was expected to influence donor clonotype sharing.

In the CD4+ fraction, cells were divided into CD45RA+ naive and CD45RA-negative memory subsets. Across several immunoSEQ plates, the genomic DNA of each subset was split evenly. Sequencing was performed with immunoSEQ multiplex PCR; in TCRdb, only in-frame clones are kept and a portion is missing. The table includes roughly 2.2 million clones, 85% to 95% detected once. For this clone: Its specificity is unknown.

The TCR comes from a young man in good health. Some clones in this sample may be carry-over from other donors' samples. The sample taken for sequencing was naive CD4+ T cells from PBMCs. As for subset: CD45RA+ positively selected. The genes are TRBV28 and TRBJ1-5; D is possibly TRBD1 (6 bases). The CDR3 loop is CASSFKQGWNQPQHF. CDR3 sequence (DNA): TGTGCCAGCAGTTTCAAACAGGGTTGGAATCAGCCCCAGCATTTT.